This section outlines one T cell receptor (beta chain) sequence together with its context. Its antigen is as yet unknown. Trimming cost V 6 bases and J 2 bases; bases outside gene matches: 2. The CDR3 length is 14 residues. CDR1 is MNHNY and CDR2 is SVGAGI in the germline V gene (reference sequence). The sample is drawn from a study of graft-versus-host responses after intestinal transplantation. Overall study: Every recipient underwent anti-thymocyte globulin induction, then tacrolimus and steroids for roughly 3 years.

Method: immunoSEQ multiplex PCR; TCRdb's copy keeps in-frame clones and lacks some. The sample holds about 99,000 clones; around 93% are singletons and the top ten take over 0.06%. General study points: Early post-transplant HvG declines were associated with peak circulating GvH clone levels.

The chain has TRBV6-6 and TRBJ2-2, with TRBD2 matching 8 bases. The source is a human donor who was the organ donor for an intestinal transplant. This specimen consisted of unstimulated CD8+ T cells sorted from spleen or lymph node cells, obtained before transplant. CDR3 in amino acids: CASRGLDNTGELFF. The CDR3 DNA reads TGTGCCAGCAGGGGACTAGATAACACCGGGGAGCTGTTTTTT.